Here is one TCR beta chain with its context. Its target is not known. These data originate in a study of graft-versus-host responses after intestinal transplantation. Study results and caveats: Early post-transplant HvG declines were associated with peak circulating GvH clone levels. GvH clones were found in recipient marrow; some appeared first in ileum or blood. Allografts of one patient group, those with graft-donor T cell macrochimerism, had high graft-versus-host to host-versus-graft clonal ratios.

V was clipped by 4 bases and J by 1 base; unmatched bases: 13. Germline loops: CDR1 SGHRS, CDR2 YFSETQ. The CDR3 runs to 19 residues. Measured with immunoSEQ multiplex PCR; TCRdb has only the in-frame clones, and not every one. The sample contains tens of thousands of clones, 70% to 90% of which appear only once. The TCR was taken from a human donor who was the organ donor for an intestinal transplant. The rearrangement links TRBV5-1 to TRBJ2-2; 10 bases match TRBD1. The sequencing here drew on unstimulated CD4+ T cells sorted from spleen or lymph node cells, taken before transplant. CDR3 DNA sequence: TGCGCCAGCAGCCTGGGACAGGGGAGGATGGGAAGGAACACCGGGGAGCTGTTTTTT. Its protein product is CASSLGQGRMGRNTGELFF.